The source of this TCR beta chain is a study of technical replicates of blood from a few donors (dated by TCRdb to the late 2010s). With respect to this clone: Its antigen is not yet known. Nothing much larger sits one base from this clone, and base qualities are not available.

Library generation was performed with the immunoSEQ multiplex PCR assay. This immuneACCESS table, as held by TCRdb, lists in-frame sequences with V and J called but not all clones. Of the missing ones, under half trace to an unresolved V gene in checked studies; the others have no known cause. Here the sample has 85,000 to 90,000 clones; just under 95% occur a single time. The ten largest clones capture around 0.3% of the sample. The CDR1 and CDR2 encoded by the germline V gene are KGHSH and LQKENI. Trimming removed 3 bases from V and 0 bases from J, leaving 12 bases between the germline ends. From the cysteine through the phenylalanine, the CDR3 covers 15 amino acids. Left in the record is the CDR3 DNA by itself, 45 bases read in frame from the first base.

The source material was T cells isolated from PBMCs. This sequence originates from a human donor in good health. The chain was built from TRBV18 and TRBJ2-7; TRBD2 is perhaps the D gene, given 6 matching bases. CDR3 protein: CASSPSSVYSYEQYF. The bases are TGTGCCAGCTCACCCTCTAGCGTTTACTCCTACGAGCAGTACTTC. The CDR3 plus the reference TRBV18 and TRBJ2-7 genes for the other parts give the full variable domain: NAGVMQNPRHLVRRRGQEARLRCSPMKGHSHVYWYRQLPEEGLKFMVYLQKENIIDESGMPKERFSAEFPKEGPSILRIQQVVRGDSAAYFCASSPSSVYSYEQYFGPGTRLTVT.